These T cell receptor beta chains were read from a single sample in a study of cytomegalovirus exposure and HLA in healthy donors. Assay used: immunoSEQ multiplex PCR; TCRdb lists only in-frame clones, some missing. The sample shows about 140,000 clones, more than 70% of them seen only once. The sequenced sample was PBMCs. These receptors all stem from a middle-aged man in good health and CMV-seronegative. Both conserved end residues are part of each CDR3. A D gene is named only where the DNA matches it firmly. Only part of the rows carry a size: once, few, many, or a class if the clone is expanded.

TRBD1,few,TRBJ2-1,TRBV6-1,CASYRDRVEQFF,TGTGCCAGCTACCGGGACAGGGTAGAGCAGTTCTTC
TRBD1,.,TRBJ1-1,TRBV5-1,CASSLEGQPSNTEAFF,TGCGCCAGCAGCTTGGAGGGACAGCCTTCGAACACTGAAGCTTTCTTT
TRBD1,.,TRBJ1-1,TRBV27,CASSGYRGSKVEAFF,TGTGCCAGCAGTGGGTACAGGGGGTCGAAGGTTGAAGCTTTCTTT
.,.,TRBJ2-7,TRBV19,CASSILHGQEQYF,TGTGCCAGTAGTATCCTTCATGGCCAGGAGCAGTACTTC
TRBD1,few,TRBJ2-7,TRBV6-1,CASSEASGQGIYEQYF,TGTGCCAGCAGTGAAGCCTCGGGACAGGGGATCTACGAGCAGTACTTC
.,.,TRBJ1-1,TRBV6-1,CASSEAGRLNTEAFF,TGTGCCAGCAGTGAAGCGGGCAGGTTGAACACTGAAGCTTTCTTT
TRBD1,.,TRBJ2-7,TRBV27,CASSYYRGNYEQYF,TGTGCCAGCAGTTACTACAGGGGGAACTACGAGCAGTACTTC
.,once,TRBJ1-2,TRBV5-3,CARSHVRPRGYTF,TGTGCCAGAAGCCATGTTCGCCCCAGAGGCTACACCTTC
.,.,TRBJ2-7,TRBV4-1,CASSQDWGVLNYEQYF,TGCGCCAGCAGCCAAGATTGGGGGGTTCTTAACTACGAGCAGTACTTC
.,.,TRBJ1-4,TRBV5-4,CASSLMGQANEKLFF,TGTGCCAGCAGCTTGATGGGGCAGGCTAATGAAAAACTGTTTTTT
TRBD1,.,TRBJ1-5,TRBV7-2,CASSLRTGGNQPQHF,TGTGCCAGCAGCTTACGGACAGGGGGCAATCAGCCCCAGCATTTT
.,.,TRBJ2-1,TRBV2,CASSDLRNEQFF,TGTGCCAGCAGTGACCTGCGAAATGAGCAGTTCTTC
TRBD1,.,TRBJ1-4,TRBV5-1,CASSPQGQGFEKLFF,TGCGCCAGCAGCCCCCAGGGACAGGGGTTTGAAAAACTGTTTTTT
TRBD2,.,TRBJ2-1,TRBV4-2,CASSQGTSGLNEQFF,TGTGCCAGCAGCCAAGGGACTAGCGGGTTGAATGAGCAGTTCTTC
TRBD2,.,TRBJ2-3,TRBV4-2,CASSQQNQRGPSSTDTQYF,TGTGCCAGCAGCCAACAGAACCAGCGGGGGCCCTCTAGCACAGATACGCAGTATTTT
.,.,TRBJ1-1,TRBV27,CASSFSSDWSTEAFF,TGTGCCAGCAGTTTCTCATCGGACTGGAGCACTGAAGCTTTCTTT
TRBD1,.,TRBJ1-1,TRBV7-2,CASSLAWTAGGGTEAFF,TGTGCCAGCAGCTTAGCGTGGACGGCAGGGGGCGGGACTGAAGCTTTCTTT
TRBD1,few,TRBJ1-1,TRBV6-1,CASIGDSGREAFF,TGTGCCAGCATAGGGGACAGTGGCCGTGAAGCTTTCTTT
TRBD1,.,TRBJ2-1,TRBV5-4,CASSWDLGQSSYNEQFF,TGTGCCAGCAGCTGGGACCTGGGACAGAGCTCCTACAATGAGCAGTTCTTC
TRBD2,.,TRBJ2-7,TRBV27,CASSFSGDASYEQYF,TGTGCCAGCAGTTTTAGCGGGGACGCTTCCTACGAGCAGTACTTC
TRBD2,.,TRBJ2-2,TRBV7-9,CASPAGGPDTGELFF,TGTGCCAGCCCAGCGGGGGGGCCGGACACCGGGGAGCTGTTTTTT
.,.,TRBJ2-3,TRBV7-6,CASSLGWTTPDTQYF,TGTGCCAGCAGCTTAGGGTGGACTACTCCGGATACGCAGTATTTT
.,once,TRBJ2-3,TRBV6-6,CASSFQGWDTQYF,TGTGCCAGCAGTTTTCAGGGGTGGGATACGCAGTATTTT
.,.,TRBJ2-2,TRBV2,CASTLIVAPRGGELFF,TGTGCCAGCACCCTGATCGTGGCCCCGAGAGGCGGGGAGCTGTTTTTT
TRBD2,.,TRBJ2-3,TRBV13,CASSFSGGGTDTQYF,TGTGCCAGCAGCTTTAGCGGGGGGGGTACAGATACGCAGTATTTT
.,.,TRBJ1-1,TRBV27,CASSSPGLGAFF,TGTGCCAGCAGTTCCCCAGGGCTGGGGGCTTTCTTT
.,.,TRBJ1-2,TRBV18,CASSPYSDGYTF,TGTGCCAGCTCACCCTACTCGGATGGCTACACCTTC
.,.,TRBJ1-2,TRBV5-5,CASSLVVEGTNYGYTF,TGTGCCAGCAGCTTGGTAGTTGAGGGAACTAACTATGGCTACACCTTC
TRBD1,.,TRBJ1-2,TRBV6-5,CASRLGQGIYGYTF,TGTGCCAGCAGATTAGGACAGGGGATATATGGCTACACCTTC
TRBD1,few,TRBJ1-2,TRBV5-6,CASSADRGTSGYTF,TGTGCCAGCAGCGCGGACAGGGGAACGAGTGGCTACACCTTC
.,.,TRBJ1-2,TRBV7-9,CASREAGDIYGYTF,TGTGCCAGCAGGGAGGCGGGGGACATCTATGGCTACACCTTC
.,.,TRBJ1-1,TRBV19,CASENQGNTEAFF,TGTGCCAGCGAAAACCAGGGGAACACTGAAGCTTTCTTT
.,.,TRBJ1-2,TRBV5-6,CASSLLPLLDVYGYTF,TGTGCCAGCAGCTTACTACCCTTACTGGATGTCTATGGCTACACCTTC
TRBD1,once,TRBJ1-1,TRBV9,CASSAGTGHTEAFF,TGTGCCAGCAGCGCGGGGACAGGGCACACTGAAGCTTTCTTT
.,.,TRBJ2-2,TRBV2,CASSEVSRLFF,TGTGCCAGCAGTGAAGTGTCCAGGCTGTTTTTT
TRBD1,few,TRBJ1-2,TRBV18,CASSPGTGINYGYTF,TGTGCCAGCTCACCCGGGACAGGAATTAACTATGGCTACACCTTC
.,.,TRBJ2-6,TRBV5-6,CASSLTVVSGANVLTF,TGTGCCAGCAGCTTGACTGTAGTCTCTGGGGCCAACGTCCTGACTTTC
TRBD1,.,TRBJ1-4,TRBV6-1,CASSTGQGNEKLFF,TGTGCCAGCAGTACAGGACAGGGGAATGAAAAACTGTTTTTT
TRBD1,.,TRBJ1-2,TRBV19,CASSPGTGSLHGYTF,TGTGCCAGTAGTCCCGGGACAGGGAGTTTGCATGGCTACACCTTC
TRBD1,.,TRBJ1-6,TRBV5-4,CASSWGQGVISPLHF,TGTGCCAGCAGCTGGGGACAGGGGGTCATATCACCCCTCCACTTT
TRBD1,.,TRBJ2-7,TRBV5-5,CASSWGQGANEQYF,TGTGCCAGCAGCTGGGGACAGGGGGCCAACGAGCAGTACTTC
.,once,TRBJ1-2,TRBV29-1,CSDGGGRDAVGYTF,TGCAGCGACGGGGGGGGCAGGGATGCCGTTGGCTACACCTTC
.,.,TRBJ2-7,TRBV10-2,CASSGRDSYEQYF,TGCGCCAGCAGTGGCCGGGATTCCTACGAGCAGTACTTC
.,few,TRBJ1-4,TRBV5-1,CASSPGHLNEKLFF,TGCGCCAGCAGCCCGGGACATCTTAATGAAAAACTGTTTTTT
TRBD2,.,TRBJ2-1,TRBV19,CASGERAGDYNEQFF,TGTGCCAGTGGGGAACGAGCGGGGGACTACAATGAGCAGTTCTTC
TRBD1,.,TRBJ2-5,TRBV7-6,CASSSGTGGLKTQYF,TGTGCCAGCAGCTCCGGGACAGGGGGCTTAAAGACCCAGTACTTC
TRBD1,few,TRBJ1-5,TRBV5-6,CASSLYGTALSNQPQHF,TGTGCCAGCAGCTTATACGGGACAGCCTTGAGCAATCAGCCCCAGCATTTT
TRBD1,.,TRBJ1-1,TRBV11-2,CASSPGQGQNTEAFF,TGTGCCAGCAGCCCCGGACAGGGGCAGAACACTGAAGCTTTCTTT
.,.,TRBJ2-3,TRBV2,CASSGAGSTDTQYF,TGTGCCAGCAGTGGGGCAGGCAGCACAGATACGCAGTATTTT
TRBD1,.,TRBJ1-2,TRBV11-3,CASSFPRYRGRNYGYTF,TGTGCCAGCAGCTTTCCCCGATACAGGGGGCGCAACTATGGCTACACCTTC
TRBD1,.,TRBJ1-6,TRBV7-3,CASSLTGGADSPLHF,TGTGCCAGCAGCTTAACAGGGGGCGCCGATTCACCCCTCCACTTT
TRBD1,.,TRBJ2-7,TRBV15,CATSREGMGTGLSEQYF,TGTGCCACCAGCAGAGAGGGGATGGGGACAGGGTTAAGCGAGCAGTACTTC
.,.,TRBJ2-7,TRBV5-1,CASRDSTYEQYF,TGCGCCAGCAGGGACAGTACCTACGAGCAGTACTTC
TRBD2,.,TRBJ2-7,TRBV5-1,CASSFGLAVSYYEQYF,TGCGCCAGCAGCTTCGGACTAGCGGTTTCTTACTACGAGCAGTACTTC
TRBD2,.,TRBJ2-5,TRBV5-6,CASSLGPGLAGLETQYF,TGTGCCAGCAGCTTGGGTCCAGGACTAGCGGGGCTGGAGACCCAGTACTTC
.,.,TRBJ2-3,TRBV5-4,CASSSPGGSTDTQYF,TGTGCCAGCAGCTCCCCCGGGGGAAGCACAGATACGCAGTATTTT
.,.,TRBJ2-7,TRBV10-1,CASSESWGAYEQYF,TGCGCCAGCAGTGAGTCGTGGGGGGCCTACGAGCAGTACTTC
.,.,TRBJ2-3,TRBV7-6,CASSLASDTQYF,TGTGCCAGCAGCTTAGCGTCGGATACGCAGTATTTT
TRBD1,.,TRBJ2-3,TRBV5-8,CASSLGDRDADTQYF,TGTGCCAGCAGCTTGGGGGACAGGGATGCAGATACGCAGTATTTT